A selection of T cell receptor beta chains follows, all from one sample in a study of cytomegalovirus exposure and HLA in healthy donors. The data were produced by immunoSEQ multiplex PCR, yet TCRdb's version contains in-frame clones alone and is incomplete. Of under 200,000 clones in the sample, 75% to 90% were seen once. Input material: PBMCs. These receptors all come from a woman between 18 and 30 years old in good health and CMV-seronegative. CDR3s include the opening cysteine and the closing phenylalanine or tryptophan. The D gene is left open where the match is weak. Size values are once, few and many counts, or a class for expanded clones, and some rows have none.

j_call d_call clone_size v_call cdr3_aa cdr3_nt
TRBJ2-5 TRBD2 - TRBV10-3 CAISASEPGLAGRGGKETQYF TGTGCCATCAGTGCGTCCGAACCGGGACTAGCGGGAAGGGGTGGAAAAGAGACCCAGTACTTC
TRBJ2-6 TRBD1 once TRBV7-3 CASSVGTGYSGANVLTF TGTGCCAGCAGCGTCGGGACAGGTTACTCTGGGGCCAACGTCCTGACTTTC
TRBJ2-7 TRBD2 - TRBV5-1 CASSLGPSGSYEQYF TGCGCCAGCAGCTTGGGTCCTAGCGGCTCCTACGAGCAGTACTTC
TRBJ2-7 - - TRBV10-3 CAISESGAYEQYF TGTGCCATCAGTGAGTCTGGGGCATACGAGCAGTACTTC
TRBJ2-3 TRBD2 - TRBV5-6 CASSPRISSGGLDTQYF TGTGCCAGCAGCCCTCGGATCTCTAGCGGGGGGCTAGATACGCAGTATTTT
TRBJ2-1 TRBD2 - TRBV30 CAWSLGGAYNEQFF TGTGCCTGGTCCTTGGGGGGGGCCTACAATGAGCAGTTCTTC
TRBJ2-7 - once TRBV4-1 CASSRGAGASYEQYF TGCGCCAGCAGCCGAGGGGCGGGGGCAAGTTACGAGCAGTACTTC
TRBJ2-1 TRBD1 - TRBV27 CASSSRTGGPYNEQFF TGTGCCAGCAGTTCAAGGACAGGGGGCCCCTACAATGAGCAGTTCTTC
TRBJ1-4 - few TRBV2 CASSPAAVHSTTNEKLFF TGTGCCAGCAGCCCCGCGGCGGTACACTCCACAACTAATGAAAAACTGTTTTTT
TRBJ2-7 - - TRBV5-1 CASSLGGQGIYEQYF TGCGCCAGCAGCTTGGGGGGGCAGGGGATCTACGAGCAGTACTTC
TRBJ2-5 - - TRBV15 CATSAFRTQYF TGTGCCACCAGCGCTTTCAGGACCCAGTACTTC
TRBJ1-1 TRBD1 - TRBV29-1 CSVAYGSGGVEAFF TGCAGCGTTGCCTACGGTTCAGGGGGCGTGGAAGCTTTCTTT
TRBJ2-7 TRBD2 - TRBV28 CASSLGSGSSYEQYF TGTGCCAGCAGTTTAGGTAGCGGGAGCTCCTACGAGCAGTACTTC
TRBJ2-7 TRBD2 - TRBV27 CASSYHLAGGPNEQYF TGTGCCAGCAGTTACCACCTAGCGGGAGGACCCAACGAGCAGTACTTC
TRBJ1-2 - - TRBV23-1 CASSPPILGRNYGYTF TGCGCCAGCAGTCCCCCAATTTTGGGGCGAAACTATGGCTACACCTTC
TRBJ2-5 - - TRBV7-2 CASSSGLGRETQYF TGTGCCAGCAGCTCCGGGTTGGGGCGGGAGACCCAGTACTTC
TRBJ1-2 TRBD1 - TRBV6-4 CASSRRQGANGYTF TGTGCCAGCAGCCGCAGACAGGGGGCGAATGGCTACACCTTC
TRBJ2-2 TRBD1 - TRBV5-1 CASSLAGRTGNTGELFF TGCGCCAGCAGCTTGGCCGGACGGACAGGGAACACCGGGGAGCTGTTTTTT
TRBJ2-5 - - TRBV29-1 CSVDKPPETQYF TGCAGCGTTGATAAGCCTCCAGAGACCCAGTACTTC
TRBJ2-2 TRBD2 - TRBV5-4 CASSREGNTGELFF TGTGCCAGCAGCCGGGAGGGGAACACCGGGGAGCTGTTTTTT
TRBJ2-7 - - TRBV5-1 CASSPTGNPYEQYF TGCGCCAGCAGCCCCACAGGTAACCCCTACGAGCAGTACTTC
TRBJ2-1 TRBD2 - TRBV18 CASSASGYNEQFF TGTGCCAGCTCGGCTAGCGGGTACAATGAGCAGTTCTTC
TRBJ1-1 - few TRBV7-9 CASSLGTPNTEAFF TGTGCCAGCAGCTTAGGGACACCGAACACTGAAGCTTTCTTT
TRBJ2-7 - - TRBV30 CAWLQGFYEQYF TGTGCCTGGCTGCAGGGGTTCTACGAGCAGTACTTC
TRBJ2-5 - - TRBV6-1 CASGRDQETQYF TGTGCCAGCGGCAGGGACCAAGAGACCCAGTACTTC
TRBJ2-2 TRBD2 - TRBV9 CASSFGAGGPSTGELFF TGTGCCAGCAGCTTCGGGGCGGGAGGGCCGAGTACCGGGGAGCTGTTTTTT
TRBJ2-2 TRBD1 - TRBV5-1 CASSLGARDRAYVGELFF TGCGCCAGCAGCTTGGGGGCAAGGGACAGGGCGTATGTCGGGGAGCTGTTTTTT
TRBJ2-5 - - TRBV6-6 CASSYSEWGPGETQYF TGTGCCAGCAGTTACTCGGAGTGGGGGCCCGGGGAGACCCAGTACTTC
TRBJ1-2 - - TRBV28 CASSPTGPTYGYTF TGTGCCAGCAGTCCTACAGGGCCCACCTATGGCTACACCTTC
TRBJ2-7 - many TRBV15 CATSCCCGTAYEQYF TGTGCCACCAGCTGTTGTTGTGGCACCGCCTACGAGCAGTACTTC
TRBJ2-3 TRBD1 - TRBV6-5 CASRKGAGDTQYF TGTGCCAGCCGGAAGGGGGCGGGAGATACGCAGTATTTT
TRBJ1-2 TRBD1 - TRBV28 CASHDNRGQGYTF TGTGCCAGCCACGACAACAGGGGGCAAGGCTACACCTTC
TRBJ2-7 TRBD2 - TRBV5-4 CASRPAGGPREQYF TGTGCCAGCAGACCAGCGGGAGGGCCTCGCGAGCAGTACTTC
TRBJ1-1 TRBD1 - TRBV5-1 CASSPTGGSTEAFF TGCGCCAGCAGCCCAACAGGGGGGAGCACTGAAGCTTTCTTT
TRBJ1-4 - - TRBV2 CASSERGGPPGEKLFF TGTGCCAGCAGTGAAAGGGGGGGCCCGCCGGGTGAAAAACTGTTTTTT
TRBJ2-5 - - TRBV18 CASSPPPKETQYF TGTGCCAGCTCACCACCGCCTAAAGAGACCCAGTACTTC
TRBJ1-4 - - TRBV5-4 CASSPGGGSHLEKLFF TGTGCCAGCAGCCCGGGGGGGGGCTCGCATCTTGAAAAACTGTTTTTT
TRBJ2-3 TRBD2 - TRBV28 CASRWRELIDTQYF TGTGCCAGCAGGTGGCGGGAGTTGATCGATACGCAGTATTTT
TRBJ1-4 TRBD1 - TRBV6-1 CASRDAGQGNEKLFF TGTGCCAGCAGGGACGCGGGACAGGGTAATGAAAAACTGTTTTTT
TRBJ1-5 - - TRBV15 CATSRGDGGVIQPQHF TGTGCCACCAGCAGAGGAGACGGGGGAGTGATTCAGCCCCAGCATTTT